Listed below are T cell receptor beta chains from one sample, sequenced in a study of technical replicates of blood from a few donors. Clones were read by immunoSEQ multiplex PCR, and TCRdb kept only the in-frame ones, dropping some. Counted here are approximately 70,000 clones, around 95% occurring once; the ten biggest clones make up 0.24%. Sample: T cells isolated from PBMCs. Every receptor here comes from a human donor in good health. The CDR3 runs from the conserved cysteine through the conserved F or W. Each record gives: V gene, D gene, J gene, CDR3 length, clone size, CDR3 protein, CDR3 DNA. A D gene is named only where the DNA matches it firmly. Some rows mark clone size as missing; the rest say once, few, many or name a class of expanded clone.

V: TRBV28; D: TRBD1; J: TRBJ2-7; length: 15; size: .; CDR3: CASSLWTGDDYEQYF; DNA: TGTGCCAGCAGTTTATGGACAGGGGATGACTACGAGCAGTACTTC
V: TRBV27; D: TRBD2; J: TRBJ2-3; length: 15; size: .; CDR3: CASSLTSGSTDTQYF; DNA: TGTGCCAGCAGTTTAACTAGCGGGAGCACAGATACGCAGTATTTT
V: TRBV6-5; D: TRBD1; J: TRBJ1-2; length: 14; size: once; CDR3: CASSRDSPAWGYTF; DNA: TGTGCCAGCAGTCGGGACAGCCCCGCATGGGGCTACACCTTC
V: TRBV11-2; D: .; J: TRBJ2-7; length: 17; size: .; CDR3: CASSLERWSVETYEQYF; DNA: TGTGCCAGCAGCTTAGAAAGATGGTCTGTAGAGACCTACGAGCAGTACTTC
V: TRBV27; D: TRBD2; J: TRBJ2-7; length: 13; size: .; CDR3: CASSYLAGNEQYF; DNA: TGTGCCAGCAGCTACCTAGCGGGTAACGAGCAGTACTTC
V: TRBV9; D: TRBD1; J: TRBJ1-1; length: 17; size: .; CDR3: CASSVVTGGAKNIEAFF; DNA: TGTGCCAGCAGCGTAGTGACAGGGGGCGCGAAGAATATCGAAGCTTTCTTT
V: TRBV5-6; D: .; J: TRBJ2-1; length: 13; size: .; CDR3: CASSFPGVNEQFF; DNA: TGTGCCAGCAGCTTTCCGGGAGTCAATGAGCAGTTCTTC
V: TRBV27; D: .; J: TRBJ2-7; length: 13; size: .; CDR3: CASSYRSSYEQYF; DNA: TGTGCCAGCAGTTACAGGAGCTCCTACGAGCAGTACTTC
V: TRBV10-1; D: .; J: TRBJ2-7; length: 13; size: .; CDR3: CASSSYPNYEQYF; DNA: TGCGCCAGCAGTTCTTACCCTAACTACGAGCAGTACTTC
V: TRBV2; D: .; J: TRBJ1-5; length: 12; size: few; CDR3: CASSLRQEPQHF; DNA: TGTGCCAGCAGCCTCAGACAGGAGCCCCAGCATTTT
V: TRBV11-2; D: TRBD2; J: TRBJ2-7; length: 14; size: .; CDR3: CASRNLAGTYEQYF; DNA: TGTGCCAGCAGAAACTTAGCGGGGACCTACGAGCAGTACTTC
V: TRBV14; D: .; J: TRBJ1-1; length: 13; size: few; CDR3: CASSPQQNTEAFF; DNA: TGTGCCAGCAGCCCACAGCAGAACACTGAAGCTTTCTTT
V: TRBV5-6; D: TRBD1; J: TRBJ1-1; length: 14; size: .; CDR3: CASSRDRLNTEAFF; DNA: TGTGCCAGCAGCCGGGACAGGCTGAACACTGAAGCTTTCTTT
V: TRBV7-9; D: TRBD1; J: TRBJ2-7; length: 14; size: .; CDR3: CASSLEDRRNEQYF; DNA: TGTGCCAGCAGCTTAGAGGACAGGCGGAACGAGCAGTACTTC
V: TRBV5-1; D: .; J: TRBJ1-1; length: 15; size: .; CDR3: CASSLATEMNTEAFF; DNA: TGCGCCAGCAGCTTGGCTACTGAGATGAACACTGAAGCTTTCTTT
V: TRBV28; D: .; J: TRBJ1-4; length: 16; size: .; CDR3: CASSRAFGAANEKLFF; DNA: TGTGCCAGCAGTCGCGCCTTTGGTGCGGCTAATGAAAAACTGTTTTTT
V: TRBV23-1; D: TRBD1; J: TRBJ1-2; length: 16; size: .; CDR3: CASSPSDRIGAYGYTF; DNA: TGCGCCAGCAGTCCCTCGGACAGGATAGGGGCCTATGGCTACACCTTC
V: TRBV6-5; D: TRBD1; J: TRBJ2-5; length: 15; size: .; CDR3: CASSPGQGAGETQYF; DNA: TGTGCCAGCAGCCCGGGACAGGGGGCAGGAGAGACCCAGTACTTC
V: TRBV6-4; D: TRBD1; J: TRBJ1-2; length: 15; size: .; CDR3: CASSDNGRGYGGYTF; DNA: TGTGCCAGCAGTGACAACGGCAGGGGGTATGGTGGCTACACTTTC
V: TRBV2; D: TRBD2; J: TRBJ2-7; length: 14; size: .; CDR3: CASSRGGARDEQYF; DNA: TGTGCCAGCAGTCGCGGGGGGGCACGGGACGAGCAGTACTTC
V: TRBV19; D: .; J: TRBJ1-1; length: 15; size: .; CDR3: CASTYKADRNTEAFF; DNA: TGTGCCAGTACATACAAAGCGGACAGGAACACTGAAGCTTTCTTT
V: TRBV25-1; D: .; J: TRBJ2-3; length: 13; size: .; CDR3: CASSDRGADTQYF; DNA: TGTGCCAGCAGTGACAGAGGCGCGGATACGCAGTATTTT
V: TRBV30; D: .; J: TRBJ2-7; length: 16; size: .; CDR3: CAWSVGAPGLAYEQYF; DNA: TGTGCCTGGAGTGTAGGGGCCCCGGGCTTAGCCTACGAGCAGTACTTC
V: TRBV2; D: TRBD1; J: TRBJ1-5; length: 14; size: .; CDR3: CASSTGGSNQPQHF; DNA: TGTGCCAGCAGCACAGGGGGGAGCAATCAGCCCCAGCATTTT
V: TRBV6-5; D: .; J: TRBJ2-3; length: 14; size: .; CDR3: CASTPGEVTDTQYF; DNA: TGTGCCAGCACCCCCGGCGAGGTCACAGATACGCAGTATTTT
V: TRBV5-1; D: TRBD1; J: TRBJ1-3; length: 18; size: .; CDR3: CASGTGTGLPRSGNTIYF; DNA: TGCGCCAGCGGCACCGGGACAGGGTTGCCACGCTCTGGAAACACCATATATTTT
V: TRBV2; D: TRBD2; J: TRBJ2-1; length: 15; size: once; CDR3: CASRTLAGDYNEQFF; DNA: TGTGCCAGCAGGACGCTAGCGGGGGATTACAATGAGCAGTTCTTC
V: TRBV9; D: .; J: TRBJ2-7; length: 14; size: .; CDR3: CASSVRDVPYEQYF; DNA: TGTGCCAGCAGCGTGCGGGACGTACCTTACGAGCAGTACTTC
V: TRBV7-8; D: .; J: TRBJ2-5; length: 16; size: .; CDR3: CASSLAFLGRQETQYF; DNA: TGTGCCAGCAGCTTAGCATTTTTGGGGAGACAAGAGACCCAGTACTTC
V: TRBV5-1; D: TRBD1; J: TRBJ1-2; length: 14; size: .; CDR3: CASSLEDRVYGYTF; DNA: TGCGCCAGCAGCTTGGAGGACAGGGTCTATGGCTACACCTTC
V: TRBV5-4; D: .; J: TRBJ2-5; length: 13; size: .; CDR3: CASSPGRGGTQYF; DNA: TGTGCCAGCAGCCCGGGAAGGGGAGGGACCCAGTACTTC
V: TRBV2; D: .; J: TRBJ2-2; length: 13; size: .; CDR3: CASSGGRGGELFF; DNA: TGTGCCAGCAGTGGAGGTCGGGGAGGGGAGCTGTTTTTT
V: TRBV5-4; D: .; J: TRBJ1-1; length: 14; size: .; CDR3: CASSLEGGGAEAFF; DNA: TGTGCCAGCAGCTTGGAGGGGGGAGGGGCTGAAGCTTTCTTT
V: TRBV4-1; D: .; J: TRBJ2-5; length: 15; size: .; CDR3: CASSQDLSWGETQYF; DNA: TGCGCCAGCAGCCAAGATTTGTCGTGGGGCGAGACCCAGTACTTC
V: TRBV6-5; D: TRBD1; J: TRBJ1-2; length: 13; size: .; CDR3: CASRGQGVKGYTF; DNA: TGTGCCAGCAGGGGACAGGGGGTTAAAGGCTACACCTTC
V: TRBV6-1; D: TRBD1; J: TRBJ2-7; length: 15; size: .; CDR3: CASSKQGAQLYEQYF; DNA: TGTGCCAGCAGTAAACAGGGGGCCCAACTCTACGAGCAGTACTTC
V: TRBV5-4; D: TRBD2; J: TRBJ2-3; length: 16; size: .; CDR3: CASSSKKRESTDTQYF; DNA: TGTGCCAGCAGTTCCAAGAAGCGGGAGAGCACAGATACGCAGTATTTT
V: TRBV6-1; D: .; J: TRBJ1-2; length: 14; size: .; CDR3: CASSRGGPTYGYTF; DNA: TGTGCCAGCAGTCGGGGGGGCCCTACCTATGGCTACACCTTC
V: TRBV7-9; D: .; J: TRBJ2-2; length: 14; size: .; CDR3: CAQIGDSLPGELFF; DNA: TGTGCCCAAATCGGGGATTCGCTACCCGGGGAGCTGTTTTTT
V: TRBV7-3; D: TRBD2; J: TRBJ2-5; length: 15; size: .; CDR3: CASSSPRTSRETQYF; DNA: TGTGCCAGCAGCTCGCCTCGGACTAGCCGAGAGACCCAGTACTTC
V: TRBV6-5; D: .; J: TRBJ1-3; length: 16; size: .; CDR3: CASSYLGAQAGNTIYF; DNA: TGTGCCAGCAGTTACTTAGGGGCACAAGCTGGAAACACCATATATTTT
V: TRBV6-6; D: .; J: TRBJ2-7; length: 13; size: .; CDR3: CASSYLPQDEQYF; DNA: TGTGCCAGCAGTTACCTACCCCAGGACGAGCAGTACTTC
V: TRBV7-9; D: .; J: TRBJ2-5; length: 15; size: .; CDR3: CASSLVQGMQETQYF; DNA: TGTGCCAGCAGCTTAGTCCAGGGGATGCAGGAGACCCAGTACTTC
V: TRBV4-2; D: .; J: TRBJ2-7; length: 15; size: .; CDR3: CASSQEGRGGYEQYF; DNA: TGTGCCAGCAGCCAAGAAGGGAGGGGGGGCTACGAGCAGTACTTC
V: TRBV2; D: .; J: TRBJ1-2; length: 15; size: once; CDR3: CASSESWGDTRGYTF; DNA: TGTGCCAGCAGTGAATCCTGGGGGGATACCAGGGGCTACACCTTC
V: TRBV11-3; D: .; J: TRBJ1-6; length: 12; size: .; CDR3: CASSPPNSPLHF; DNA: TGTGCCAGCAGTCCCCCGAATTCACCCCTCCACTTT
V: TRBV2; D: TRBD2; J: TRBJ2-7; length: 17; size: .; CDR3: CASVPPVRVAGTYEQYF; DNA: TGTGCCAGCGTACCCCCCGTACGAGTAGCGGGAACCTACGAGCAGTACTTC
V: TRBV19; D: TRBD2; J: TRBJ2-6; length: 16; size: .; CDR3: CASSPGGGAGANVLTF; DNA: TGTGCCAGTAGTCCTGGTGGGGGGGCTGGGGCCAACGTCCTGACTTTC
V: TRBV6-1; D: .; J: TRBJ1-5; length: 13; size: .; CDR3: CASSALYNQPQHF; DNA: TGTGCCAGCAGTGCTTTATACAATCAGCCCCAGCATTTT
V: TRBV23-1; D: TRBD1; J: TRBJ2-7; length: 18; size: .; CDR3: CASNYGTGISVGTYEQYF; DNA: TGCGCCAGCAATTATGGGACAGGGATCTCGGTTGGGACCTACGAGCAGTACTTC
V: TRBV4-1; D: .; J: TRBJ2-7; length: 15; size: .; CDR3: CASSHGGRNSYEQYF; DNA: TGCGCCAGCAGCCATGGGGGGAGGAACTCCTACGAGCAGTACTTC
V: TRBV29-1; D: TRBD2; J: TRBJ2-7; length: 13; size: .; CDR3: CSVSSGGAVEQYF; DNA: TGCAGCGTTTCTAGCGGGGGGGCGGTCGAGCAGTACTTC
V: TRBV6-5; D: TRBD1; J: TRBJ1-2; length: 15; size: .; CDR3: CASSYSDRGNYGYTF; DNA: TGTGCCAGCAGTTACTCGGACAGGGGGAACTATGGCTACACCTTC
V: TRBV10-3; D: TRBD1; J: TRBJ1-1; length: 16; size: .; CDR3: CAISEHRGALNTEAFF; DNA: TGTGCCATCAGTGAACACAGGGGAGCCCTGAACACTGAAGCTTTCTTT
V: TRBV9; D: TRBD1; J: TRBJ1-1; length: 14; size: .; CDR3: CASSVGTGDTEAFF; DNA: TGTGCCAGCAGCGTAGGGACAGGGGACACTGAAGCTTTCTTT
V: TRBV30; D: .; J: TRBJ2-7; length: 14; size: .; CDR3: CAWSVRGIAYEQYF; DNA: TGTGCCTGGAGTGTACGCGGCATCGCCTACGAGCAGTACTTC
V: TRBV5-1; D: .; J: TRBJ2-3; length: 16; size: once; CDR3: CASSITPGTTTDTQYF; DNA: TGCGCCAGCAGCATAACCCCCGGGACAACAACAGATACGCAGTATTTT
V: TRBV5-1; D: .; J: TRBJ2-5; length: 14; size: .; CDR3: CASSLGRGKETQYF; DNA: TGCGCCAGCAGCTTGGGGCGGGGCAAAGAGACCCAGTACTTC
V: TRBV4-1; D: .; J: TRBJ2-1; length: 15; size: .; CDR3: CASSQGHRDSLMQFF; DNA: TGCGCCAGCAGCCAAGGACACCGGGACTCCTTAATGCAGTTCTTC
V: TRBV11-2; D: .; J: TRBJ2-4; length: 16; size: .; CDR3: CASSLGGRLAKNIQYF; DNA: TGTGCCAGCAGCTTAGGAGGGAGACTAGCCAAAAACATTCAGTACTTC